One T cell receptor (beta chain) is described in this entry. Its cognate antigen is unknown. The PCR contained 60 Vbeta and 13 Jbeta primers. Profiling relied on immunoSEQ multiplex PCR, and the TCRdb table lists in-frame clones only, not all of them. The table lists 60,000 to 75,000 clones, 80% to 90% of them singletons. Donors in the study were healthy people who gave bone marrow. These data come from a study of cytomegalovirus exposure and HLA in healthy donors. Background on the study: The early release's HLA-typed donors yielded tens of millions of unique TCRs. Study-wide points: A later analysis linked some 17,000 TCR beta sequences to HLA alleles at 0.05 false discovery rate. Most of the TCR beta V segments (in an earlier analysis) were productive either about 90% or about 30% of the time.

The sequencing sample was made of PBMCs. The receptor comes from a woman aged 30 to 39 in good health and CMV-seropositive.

CDR3 bases: TGTGCCAGCAGCCGGGGGACTCTGGGTGAGCAGTTCTTC. It encodes CASSRGTLGEQFF. V gene TRBV9 combines with J gene TRBJ2-1, with a possible D match to TRBD2 (6 bases). CDR3 length: 13 residues. Germline CDR1 SGDLS, CDR2 YYNGEE. The V gene lost 4 bases and the J gene lost 9 bases, with 14 bases spanning the gap.